Listed below are T cell receptor beta chains from one sample, sequenced in a study of ipilimumab plus nivolumab after autologous stem cell transplantation. Clones were read by immunoSEQ multiplex PCR, and TCRdb kept only the in-frame ones, dropping some. This repertoire shows about 10,000 clones, about two thirds found once; its top ten account for 17%. Sequenced material: PBMCs, taken in a trial of ipilimumab plus nivolumab as post-transplant consolidation. The receptors derive from a female donor with multiple myeloma. Both conserved end residues are part of each CDR3. D genes are given only for firm matches. Clone size, where shown, is once, few, many, or a class for clones that have expanded.

cdr3_aa: CASGGLAGGPIEQFF
cdr3_nt: TGTGCCAGCGGGGGACTAGCGGGAGGGCCTATTGAGCAGTTCTTC
d_call: TRBD2
j_call: TRBJ2-1
v_call: TRBV28
clone_size: -

cdr3_aa: CASSYGKGYYGYTF
cdr3_nt: TGTGCCAGCAGTTACGGGAAAGGGTACTATGGCTACACCTTC
d_call: -
j_call: TRBJ1-2
v_call: TRBV6-5
clone_size: medium-sized

cdr3_aa: CAWSIGASNQPQHF
cdr3_nt: TGTGCCTGGAGTATAGGTGCTAGCAATCAGCCCCAGCATTTT
d_call: -
j_call: TRBJ1-5
v_call: TRBV30
clone_size: -

cdr3_aa: CASSSREGTGELFF
cdr3_nt: TGTGCCAGCAGCTCCCGGGAGGGGACCGGGGAGCTGTTTTTT
d_call: TRBD2
j_call: TRBJ2-2
v_call: TRBV7-8
clone_size: few

cdr3_aa: CASSLIQREYGEQYF
cdr3_nt: TGCGCCAGCAGCTTGATCCAGCGGGAGTATGGGGAGCAGTACTTC
d_call: TRBD2
j_call: TRBJ2-7
v_call: TRBV5-1
clone_size: -

cdr3_aa: CASSPLQGAENTIYF
cdr3_nt: TGTGCCAGCTCACCACTTCAGGGGGCGGAGAACACCATATATTTT
d_call: TRBD1
j_call: TRBJ1-3
v_call: TRBV18
clone_size: -

cdr3_aa: CASTLDRLGYEQYF
cdr3_nt: TGTGCCAGCACCCTTGACAGGCTAGGTTACGAGCAGTACTTC
d_call: -
j_call: TRBJ2-7
v_call: TRBV6-1
clone_size: -

cdr3_aa: CASSSLPGNQETQYF
cdr3_nt: TGCGCCAGCAGCTCCCTTCCGGGAAACCAAGAGACCCAGTACTTC
d_call: -
j_call: TRBJ2-5
v_call: TRBV5-1
clone_size: -

cdr3_aa: CASSARQGKNTEAFF
cdr3_nt: TGTGCCAGTAGTGCAAGACAGGGAAAGAACACTGAAGCTTTCTTT
d_call: TRBD1
j_call: TRBJ1-1
v_call: TRBV19
clone_size: -

cdr3_aa: CASSELGLYGYTF
cdr3_nt: TGTGCCAGCAGTGAACTGGGGCTCTATGGCTACACCTTC
d_call: -
j_call: TRBJ1-2
v_call: TRBV6-1
clone_size: -

cdr3_aa: CASSLDRAKNSPLHF
cdr3_nt: TGTGCCAGCAGCTTAGACAGGGCCAAGAATTCACCCCTCCACTTT
d_call: -
j_call: TRBJ1-6
v_call: TRBV11-1
clone_size: -